Listed here is a single T cell receptor beta chain. The clone's antigen remains unknown. Base qualities are not at hand, and no much larger clone is one base apart. The cohort consisted of approximately 670 healthy bone marrow donors. At the time of sampling, all cohort members were nominally healthy, though unrecorded immune exposures were likely present. The donor was CMV seronegative and was included in the group of around 320 seronegative cohort members. Each donor provided a peripheral blood sample, and peripheral blood mononuclear cells were used for TCR beta sequencing. The Qiagen DNeasy Blood Extraction Kit was used to extract genomic DNA from the blood cell samples. Library preparation was by the immunoSEQ multiplex PCR assay. For the multiplex PCR, a mixture combining 60 forward primers for TCR Vbeta segments and 13 reverse primers for TCR Jbeta segments was used. A multiplex PCR assay on genomic DNA amplified the CDR3 region of rearranged TCR beta genes. The amplified TCR beta libraries were sequenced on the Illumina HiSeq System as 87-base-pair reads. As for the original processing: A later analysis tallied roughly 80 million unique TCR beta chains across the approximately 670 repertoires, and roughly 11 million of those chains were shared by two or more donors. Raw reads were error-corrected and collapsed into unique sequences by a nearest-neighbor algorithm in which closely related sequences were merged to remove PCR and sequencing errors. V, D and J gene segments were assigned by aligning CDR3 sequences to IMGT reference sequences. For a sequence to be retained, at least a six-nucleotide match to both a V gene segment and a J gene segment was required. Rearrangements were called productive when the CDR3 lacked stop codons and stayed in frame with V and J; all others were non-productive. Following IMGT convention, CDR3 was defined as the stretch from the second conserved V-encoded cysteine up to the conserved J-encoded phenylalanine. The earlier analysis of about 590 of the donors excluded sequences that lacked an unambiguous match to a single V gene segment. An earlier analysis of fewer than 650 of the donors classified V segments as functional when productive rearrangements were above 56.7% and as segregating when the standard deviation between donors was above 5%. To diagnose cytomegalovirus status from the catalog of TCR beta chain sequences, a statistical classification framework was built. V and J gene assignment, in a later analysis, came from comparing TCR nucleotide sequences with IMGT/GENE-DB human TR gene sequences. A later analysis assigned CDR3 sequences and most-parsimonious VDJ recombination scenarios with the TCRdist pipeline. In a later analysis, each TCR beta chain was defined by its CDR3 amino acid sequence together with its V-gene family, and reads lacking a unique V-gene family were excluded. A later analysis removed several hundred highly shared, low-generation-probability nucleotide sequences to deal with suspected cross-contamination and a sequencing artifact. In a later analysis, a clonal expansion index for each public chain was calculated from normalized within-repertoire ranks of inferred template counts. Generation probabilities in a later analysis came from a VDJ recombination model fitted to out-of-frame rearrangements, and those results were checked against IGoR. In a later analysis, TCR-TCR, TCR-HLA and TCR-CMV co-occurrence was scored with hypergeometric tests, and a repertoire-size bias correction was applied to TCR pairs. In a later analysis, false discovery rates were estimated by permuting HLA or CMV assignments 20 times. In a later analysis, co-occurring TCRs were grouped using DBSCAN, and TCRdist sequence similarity was added for clustering within HLA-allele-positive subsets. For co-occurrence clustering, repertoires with fewer than 30,000 or more than 120,000 public chains were excluded, along with four or five repertoires with anomalous nucleotide sharing. TCRdb took this table from immuneACCESS and kept in-frame rearrangements with V and J called. Such tables lack part of the clones; where checked against another copy, unresolved V genes explain under half of the gap, and the rest is unexplained. From that table come the V and J calls and clone size; the DNA was used to work out D and trimming. A total of some 120,000 clones appear in this sample, 81% of them only once. 1.8% of the sample is in the top ten clones.

The V end loses 3 bases and the J end loses 3 bases, and a stretch of 14 bases separates them. Reading the germline V gene gives CDR1 SNHLY and CDR2 FYNNEI. The CDR3 starts with the cysteine, ends with the phenylalanine, and has 15 residues. The kept DNA is CDR3 alone, 45 bases in frame from the first base. These data are taken from a study of cytomegalovirus exposure and HLA in healthy donors (dated by TCRdb to about 2017). Context from the whole study: In an earlier analysis of roughly 500 of the donors, 250 to 350 Gb of sequence data and 90 million to 120 million unique TCR beta sequences from 180 million or so T cells were reported. An early release covering 500 to 750 HLA-typed donors comprised roughly 300 gigabases of sequencing data and approximately 85 million unique TCR sequences. Among the roughly 410 genotyped donors, around 81% belonged to the genetic ancestry cluster associated with self-reported Caucasian donors. The study was designed to test whether signatures of past pathogen exposure could be identified by cataloging public T cell receptors. Using immunosequencing, the study profiled T cell repertoires from 500 to 800 subjects and related those repertoires to cytomegalovirus serostatus. In addition to the first cohort of 666 subjects, a separate validation cohort of 120 different subjects was used. To predict cytomegalovirus infection status, the study combined high-throughput TCR immunosequencing, statistical association of individual TCRs with disease status, and machine learning. A later analysis re-analyzed previously published TCR beta repertoires from roughly 690 donors and added high-resolution HLA genotyping to study TCR occurrence patterns. Rather than drawing on any new phenotypic data, the later analysis identified candidate immune exposures from TCR beta sequences and the way those sequences occurred across donors. In an earlier analysis of over 550 of the donors, high-throughput TCR beta sequencing was used to judge whether each TCR beta V gene segment behaved as functional or pseudogenic. Donor age, sex, ethnicity and CMV serostatus were compiled alongside the repertoire data. A later genetic analysis took genome-wide SNP genotypes for about 55% of the 666 donors and used that subset as a discovery cohort. All discovery cohort repertoires had been generated using a single sequencing platform. Class I and class II HLA loci were covered by the typing at four-digit resolution. Typing coverage varied by locus: roughly 629-630 donors for A, B, C, DRB1 and DQB1; more than 500 for DQA1; some 610 for DPA1; around 490 for DPB1. Because of strong linkage in the cohort, roughly five DR-DQ haplotypes were treated as single units for association and clustering. Across 398 genotyped donors of the cohort, an average of approximately 240,000 unique TCR beta nucleotide sequences per donor were sequenced, and roughly a sixth of those sequences were non-productive.

What the work shows at the level of the full study, not this receptor alone: In the study, approximately 150 TCR beta chains were listed as associated with cytomegalovirus. Over 15 rarely observed V segments, including chromosome 9 orphons, were excluded from the earlier analysis of a few hundred of the donors because counts were too low. This cohort had only TCR beta chains sequenced, and the lack of alpha or paired-chain data limited which features could be detected. In a later analysis, HLA-associated TCR beta chains showed more clonal expansion and lower generation probabilities than non-associated chains that were equally common. The classifier was reported to diagnose cytomegalovirus status with high specificity and sensitivity in both the original cohort and the validation cohort. A later analysis found that TCR association rates varied across HLA loci, with DRB1 alleles showing the most associated TCRs and HLA-C alleles the fewest. V-gene and J-gene trimming of TCR beta chains was associated with a missense DCLRE1C variant in a later genetic analysis, and the association was replicated in an independent cohort. An earlier analysis of some 560 of the donors showed that most TCR beta V segments appeared in productive rearrangements either about 90% or about 30% of the time, which broadly matched IMGT annotations. Across donors, most TCR sequences were observed very rarely, whereas some public TCRs were present in many individuals. A further reported finding was that TCR beta sequences accurately predicted the HLA-A and HLA-B alleles for most subjects in the first cohort. According to a later analysis, parvovirus B19, influenza, CMV and Epstein-Barr virus appeared linked to several top co-occurrence clusters. The sequencing pipeline was judged likely to have produced a cluster of highly shared sequence variants as a technical artifact. Because the 87-base-pair reads could not distinguish some IMGT-functional V segments, including TRBV6-2 and TRBV6-3, those segments were excluded. Because some donors lacked HLA typing at each locus, the association tests relied only on the typed subset. At a false discovery rate of 0.05, a later analysis linked around 17,000 TCR beta sequences to specific HLA alleles. A few of the identified cytomegalovirus-associated TCR beta chains were confirmed in vitro to be specific for cytomegalovirus antigens. For the cohort, immune exposure information was limited to CMV serostatus. In a later genetic analysis, fewer N-insertions in productive TCRs were reported among donors in an Asian-associated ancestry cluster than the roughly 640-donor mean. Roughly uniform sequencing depth across donors was assumed in presence/absence analyses, although this assumption may not hold. A later analysis found that most CMV-associated TCR beta chains appeared HLA-restricted, with HLA associations seemingly driven largely by CMV exposure. Linkage disequilibrium might explain the correlated functional status among segregating V segments, but an unknown experimental factor could not be ruled out. When HLA alleles, especially DR and DQ, strongly co-occurred, TCR associations were difficult to assign to individual alleles. According to the authors, the approach could potentially be generalized to other disease states and immunological phenotypes.

The receptor was isolated from a young man in good health and CMV-seronegative. The rearranged chain carries TRBV2 and TRBJ1-1; the D gene cannot be resolved reliably. The sequencing input was PBMCs. The DNA is TGTGCCAGCAGTGATATTATGAGGCGGGACACTGAAGCTTTCTTT. Translated, this is CASSDIMRRDTEAFF.